A selection of T cell receptor beta chains follows, all from one sample in a study of blood T cells in healthy people across ages. TCRdb ran MiXCR on the 5' RACE reads and lists one entry per CDR3 protein. The sample has more than 650,000 distinct CDR3 sequences, about 20% seen once. The sample was blood. All receptors derive from an older man in good health. CDR3s include the opening cysteine and the closing phenylalanine or tryptophan. The D gene is left open where the match is weak. The size field is filled for only some rows; it gives once, few, many or a size class.

j_call,d_call,clone_size,v_call,cdr3_nt,cdr3_aa
TRBJ2-1,TRBD2,-,TRBV29-1,TGCAGCGTTGGAGGGACTAGATTAGTCGATGAGCAGTTCTTC,CSVGGTRLVDEQFF
TRBJ2-2,TRBD2,many,TRBV18,TGTGCCAGCTCACCCACTAGCGGAGGAAACACCGGGGAGCTGTTTTTT,CASSPTSGGNTGELFF
TRBJ2-3,-,few,TRBV11-2,TGTGCCAGCAGCCCAACGCGGGGCTCCCACACAGATACGCAGTATTTT,CASSPTRGSHTDTQYF
TRBJ2-1,-,many,TRBV6-6,TGTGCCAGCAGTTCAAGTGGCGGCGGCAATGAGCAGTTCTTC,CASSSSGGGNEQFF
TRBJ2-7,-,-,TRBV12-3/TRBV12-4,TGTGCCAGCAGTTCAGGACCAACATACGAGCAGTACTTC,CASSSGPTYEQYF
TRBJ1-1,-,few,TRBV29-1,TGCAGCGCCCAGTCCTTTAATGAAGCTTTCTTT,CSAQSFNEAFF
TRBJ1-4,TRBD1,-,TRBV7-6,TGTGCCAGCAGCCCAAACCTACAGGGGGCAGGTGCGGGGGAAAAACTGTTTTTT,CASSPNLQGAGAGEKLFF
TRBJ2-7,-,-,TRBV7-9,TGTGCCAGCAGCTTAGTTTCCAGCTCCTACGAGCAGTACTTC,CASSLVSSSYEQYF
TRBJ1-2,-,many,TRBV29-1,TGCAGCGTCACACCGCCCCAAGGGAATCCCAACTATGGCTACACCTTC,CSVTPPQGNPNYGYTF
TRBJ1-1,TRBD1,few,TRBV6-5,TGTGCCAGCAGTCCTGGACAGGGAAGGGCTGAAGCTTTCTTT,CASSPGQGRAEAFF
TRBJ2-3,TRBD2,once,TRBV9,TGTGCCAGCAGCGAACATCAAGGCGGGAGGAGGGCAGATACGCAGTATTTT,CASSEHQGGRRADTQYF
TRBJ2-1,TRBD1,-,TRBV6-5,TGTGCCAGCAGCCGAACAGGGGGCCAGGGCGGAGAGTTCTTC,CASSRTGGQGGEFF